The entry below gives a single TCR beta chain sequence along with its context. These data belong to a study of technical replicates of blood from a handful of donors. The protocol was immunoSEQ multiplex PCR, while the TCRdb copy is restricted to in-frame clones and leaves out a portion. The data contain over 85,000 clones, 95% to 97% of them seen just once; the ten biggest clones take up roughly 0.33%. Germline V CDR1 and CDR2: MDHEN, SYDVKM. V was pared by 7 bases and J by 10 bases, with 19 bases of the junction left unmatched. The CDR3 sequence is 16 residues long. This sequence joins TRBV28 and TRBJ2-1, with 7 bases matching TRBD2. Sequenced: T cells isolated from PBMCs. This receptor was obtained from a human donor in good health. The CDR3 loop reads CASTPSGLAANHEQFF. The CDR3 nucleotides read TGTGCCAGCACTCCATCCGGGCTAGCGGCCAATCACGAGCAGTTCTTC.